This TCR beta chain was sequenced in a study of T cells in Graves' hyperthyroidism and ophthalmopathy. Overall study results and limits: Ophthalmopathy was model-predicted a median roughly 6.3 months pre-onset.

This clonotype was counted between two and nine times. Its antigen is unknown. What was amplified from RNA transcripts were TCR beta CDR3 regions. When the TCR CDR3 underwent first-round RT-PCR, the HTBI primer set was used. Using its own MiXCR run on the multiplex PCR reads, TCRdb lists one record per CDR3 protein. The repertoire consists of about 590,000 distinct CDR3 sequences, with 15% to 18% occurring once and the leading ten covering about 7%. It was considered stable Graves' hyperthyroidism when ophthalmopathy did not progress within 18 months. Diagnoses rested on clinical symptoms, serum thyroxine and TRAb, thyroid ultrasound and orbital computed tomography. Trimming took off 7 bases at V and 6 bases at J, with 19 bases between the two ends. From germline, CDR1 is DFQATT and CDR2 SNEGSKA (reference sequence). This CDR3 region has 13 residues.

Sequencing was done on a sample of blood. The TCR originated in a woman aged 25 to 39 with Graves' hyperthyroidism. This chain uses TRBV20-1 with TRBJ2-7, with D perhaps being TRBD1 or TRBD2 (6 bases each). Written as DNA, the CDR3 is TGCAGTGTTGCAGGGGTGGGGGGATCCGAGCAGTACTTC. Amino acids: CSVAGVGGSEQYF.